Presented here are 19 T cell receptor beta chains from one specimen sequenced in a study of spatial heterogeneity in lung cancer. TCRdb analysed the 5' RACE reads with MiXCR anew, one entry per CDR3 protein. In the table there are 7,000 or so distinct CDR3 sequences, roughly 5.2% of which are singletons. Time point reported: sample taken at primary tumor resection. Unsorted whole RNA samples from tumor, nontumor lung or frozen PBMC were sequenced. Specimen: normal lung tissue next to the tumor, collected at surgery. The source of these receptors is a female donor with early-stage non-small cell lung cancer.

As to this clonotype: A much larger clone differs by one base, so this may be a read error. This beta chain turned up in a library designed for alpha chains; as an off-target read, its abundance says little. The chain uses TRBV27 and TRBJ2-7; 10 bases agree with TRBD1. Trimming removed 4 bases from V and 6 bases from J; junction bases left unmatched: 9. Germline values: CDR1 MNHEY, CDR2 SMNVEV (reference sequence). CDR3 length: 15 residues. CDR3 sequence reads: CASSYGTGARCEQYF. CDR3 sequence (DNA): TGTGCCAGCAGTTATGGGACAGGGGCGAGGTGCGAGCAGTACTTC.

In its sample, this clonotype ranks as medium-sized. This beta chain came through as a stray read in a library set up for alpha chains, and its size says little. The chain uses TRBV18 and TRBJ2-7; TRBD1 matches at 7 bases. Germline V gives CDR1 KGHSH, CDR2 LQKENI. V lost 3 bases to trimming and J lost 2 bases; unmatched junction nucleotides: 1. The CDR3 is 13 amino acids. The DNA for the CDR3 is TGTGCCAGCTCACCCGGGACAGCCTACGAGCAGTACTTC. It encodes CASSPGTAYEQYF.

The sample holds many counts of this clonotype. Because this beta chain is a stray read in a library intended to capture alpha chains, its abundance should not be given much weight. The V and J genes are TRBV5-1 and TRBJ2-4, with D perhaps given as TRBD1 or TRBD2 (6 bases each). V was shortened by 4 bases and J by 0 bases, with 11 bases between the two germline ends. The germline gives CDR1 SGHRS, CDR2 YFSETQ. The CDR3 spans 15 residues. As DNA, the CDR3 is TGCGCCAGCAGCGCGGGACATCCAGCCAAAAACATTCAGTACTTC. It codes for CASSAGHPAKNIQYF.

This clonotype rates as medium-sized (0.01 to 0.1%). This beta chain is a stray sequence in a library constructed for alpha chains; its clone size is not meaningful. V gene TRBV12-3 or TRBV12-4 combines with J gene TRBJ2-2, with no clear D. V was pared by 5 bases and J by 5 bases, with 6 bases between. This CDR3 has 12 residues. CDR3: CASSLGTGELFF. The CDR3 coding sequence is TGTGCCAGCAGTCTCGGGACCGGGGAGCTGTTTTTT.

This clonotype has only a few counts. Since the library was made to target alpha chains, this beta chain is a stray read and its abundance is not meaningful. The V gene is TRBV7-2, the J gene TRBJ1-2; no clear D gene. From germline, CDR1 is SGHTA and CDR2 FQGNSA. The CDR3 runs to 14 residues. V lost 5 bases and J lost 8, with 18 bases in between. Written as DNA, the CDR3 is TGTGCCAGCAGCCTCGGGGAGACCTTACCCGGCTACACCTTC. Residues: CASSLGETLPGYTF. Variable domain in full (rest from reference TRBV7-2 and TRBJ1-2): GAGVSQSPSNKVTEKGKDVELRCDPISGHTALYWYRQSLGQGLEFLIYFQGNSAPDKSGLPSDRFSAERTGGSVSTLTIQRTQQEDSAVYLCASSLGETLPGYTFGSGTRLTVV.

In its sample, this clonotype is medium-sized. This beta chain is off target for a library built for alpha chains, so its abundance means little. The CDR3 is CASNRGYGYTF. The CDR3 region has the DNA TGTGCCAGCAACAGGGGGTATGGCTACACCTTC. The chain combines TRBV28 with TRBJ1-2, with 8 bases lining up with TRBD1. The CDR3 has 11 amino acids. J was trimmed by 5 bases and V by 7 bases; bases with no gene match: 0. Germline V lookup: CDR1 MDHEN, CDR2 SYDVKM.

As for this clonotype: Since it is a stray read in a library aimed at alpha chains, this beta chain has a size that is not meaningful. The CDR3 loop reads CASSLEGTSGRYHNEQFF. The CDR3 coding sequence is TGTGCCAGCAGCTTGGAAGGGACTAGCGGGAGGTACCACAATGAGCAGTTCTTC. V is TRBV7-2 and J is TRBJ2-1, with 15 bases lining up with TRBD2. From germline, CDR1 is SGHTA and CDR2 FQGNSA. The CDR3 loop spans 18 amino acids. V shed 3 bases and J 5 bases; nucleotides not matched to a gene: 8.

This clonotype counts as medium-sized. This beta chain represents an off-target read in a library built for alpha chains; its size is of limited meaning. V and J are TRBV27 and TRBJ2-3; D perhaps matches TRBD1 (6 bases). The V and J ends lost 0 bases and 5 bases respectively, with 18 bases between them. From germline, CDR1 is MNHEY and CDR2 SMNVEV (reference sequence). CDR3 length: 17 residues. The CDR3 coding sequence is TGTGCCAGCAGTTTATCCCCGGGTGTGGGCAGGGGAGATACGCAGTATTTT. Translated: CASSLSPGVGRGDTQYF.

Only a few counts were recorded for this clonotype. With the library built for alpha chains, this beta chain is off target and its frequency is not meaningful. V gene TRBV7-6 combines with J gene TRBJ2-5; D is unresolved. The CDR3 is 18 amino acids. Trimming removed 1 base at V and 2 bases at J, with 20 bases between. In germline, CDR1 is SGHVS, CDR2 FNYEAQ. The CDR3, as DNA: TGTGCCAGCAGCTTAGTACGGTCCGCGTTTGACTCGCAAGAGACCCAGTACTTC. Amino acid sequence: CASSLVRSAFDSQETQYF.

Turning to this clonotype: A read error may explain this, as a much larger clone is one base away. This beta chain is off target for a library built for alpha chains, so its abundance means little. V and J are TRBV12-3 or TRBV12-4 and TRBJ2-1; TRBD1 might be the D (6 bases). This CDR3 is 15 amino acids long. CDR3 sequence: CASSHTTGSYNKQFF. In DNA form, the CDR3 reads TGTGCCAGCAGCCATACGACAGGCTCCTACAATAAGCAGTTCTTC.

This clonotype is labeled medium-sized (0.01 to 0.1%). Because the library targeted alpha chains, this beta chain is an off-target read whose size means little. This sequence joins TRBV12-3 or TRBV12-4 and TRBJ2-7; 8 positions match TRBD2. The CDR3 spans 14 residues. Trimming at V came to 4 bases and at J to 6 bases, leaving 8 bases not matched to a gene. The CDR3 DNA follows: TGTGCCAGCAGTTCAAGCGGGAGTTCTCGCGAGCAGTACTTC. Protein product: CASSSSGSSREQYF.

In the case of this clonotype: This beta chain is an unintended read in a library built for alpha chains; its size means little. The chain employs TRBV9 and TRBJ1-6; D gene ambiguous. V was pared by 3 bases and J by 4 bases, with 11 bases between. Germline CDR1 is SGDLS and CDR2 is YYNGEE. This CDR3 has 15 amino acids. CDR3 nucleotide sequence: TGTGCCAGCAGCGACCGGGATTCGTATAATTCACCCCTCCACTTT. It is translated as CASSDRDSYNSPLHF.

This clonotype was observed at least ten times. This beta chain is an off-target read within a library intended for alpha chains, so its frequency means little. The chain carries TRBV6-5 and TRBJ1-5, with a tentative D call TRBD1 (6 bases). The V gene's germline CDR1 is MNHEY and CDR2 SVGAGI. The CDR3 is 15 amino acids. V lost 0 bases to trimming and J lost 2 bases, with 8 bases between them. CDR3 nucleotides: TGTGCCAGCAGTTACTCGCACAGGGGCAATCAGCCCCAGCATTTT. It translates to CASSYSHRGNQPQHF.

This clonotype was recorded many times. This beta chain turned up in a library designed for alpha chains; as an off-target read, its abundance says little. V is TRBV6-1 and J is TRBJ2-2, with D possibly TRBD1 on 5 matching bases. In germline, CDR1 is MNHNS, CDR2 SASEGT. CDR3 length: 15 residues. The V and J ends lost 1 base and 3 bases respectively, with 9 bases between them. In nucleotides, the CDR3 is TGTGCCAGCAGTGAAGGACAGCATCACACCGGGGAGCTGTTTTTT. It is translated as CASSEGQHHTGELFF.

This clonotype was seen only a few times. This beta chain represents an off-target read in a library built for alpha chains; its size is of limited meaning. The chain is built from TRBV9 and TRBJ1-2; D gene uncertain. Germline V CDR1 and CDR2: SGDLS, YYNGEE. The V end lost 4 bases, the J end lost 4 bases, and 17 bases lay between the germline ends. This CDR3 is 15 amino acids long. The CDR3 reads CASSPGSRLSYGYTF. CDR3 DNA: TGTGCCAGCAGCCCTGGGTCTCGACTTTCCTATGGCTACACCTTC.

By sample share, this clonotype is medium-sized. A library made for alpha chains picked up this beta chain off target, so its size means little. The chain is built from TRBV7-2 and TRBJ2-1; D is perhaps TRBD1 (5 bases). V lost 8 bases and J lost 7, with 9 bases in between. The CDR3 has 11 amino acids. Germline V lookup: CDR1 SGHTA, CDR2 FQGNSA. The CDR3 sequence is CASSRVNEQFF. CDR3 in DNA: TGTGCCAGCTCCAGGGTAAATGAGCAGTTCTTC. Full variable domain (outside the CDR3, taken from reference TRBV7-2 and TRBJ2-1): GAGVSQSPSNKVTEKGKDVELRCDPISGHTALYWYRQSLGQGLEFLIYFQGNSAPDKSGLPSDRFSAERTGGSVSTLTIQRTQQEDSAVYLCASSRVNEQFFGPGTRLTVL.

This clonotype was observed many times. This beta chain slipped into a library made for alpha chains as a stray read, so its size is not meaningful. The rearrangement uses TRBV5-1 and TRBJ2-7; D gene uncertain. The CDR3 is 14 amino acids. CDR1 SGHRS and CDR2 YFSETQ come from the germline V gene. The germline V and J ends were trimmed by 0 bases and 6 bases, with 13 bases remaining between them. The CDR3 DNA reads TGCGCCAGCAGCTTGGTGGGCAATGACGTCGAGCAGTACTTC. Translating gives CASSLVGNDVEQYF.

This clonotype is medium-sized by share. This beta chain is off target for a library built for alpha chains, so its abundance means little. The V gene is TRBV7-2, the J gene TRBJ2-1; a possible D gene is TRBD2 (5 bases). From germline, CDR1 is SGHTA and CDR2 FQGNSA. CDR3 length: 13 amino acids. The V and J ends lost 3 bases and 8 bases respectively, with 11 bases between them. This chain's CDR3 is CASSFPGIDEQFF. The CDR3 DNA reads as TGTGCCAGCAGCTTTCCCGGGATCGATGAGCAGTTCTTC.

To note about this clonotype: This beta chain came through as a stray read in a library set up for alpha chains, and its size says little. CDR3 nucleotide sequence: TGTGCCAGCAGCCAAAGACGGGAGTCCTCCCAGTACTTC. It specifies CASSQRRESSQYF. The J gene is TRBJ2-5, the V gene TRBV3-1; D possibly corresponds to TRBD2 (6 bases). The CDR3 is made up of 13 amino acids. The V end lost 2 bases, the J end lost 9 bases, and 13 bases lay between the germline ends. Germline loops: CDR1 LGHDT, CDR2 YNNKEL (reference sequence).